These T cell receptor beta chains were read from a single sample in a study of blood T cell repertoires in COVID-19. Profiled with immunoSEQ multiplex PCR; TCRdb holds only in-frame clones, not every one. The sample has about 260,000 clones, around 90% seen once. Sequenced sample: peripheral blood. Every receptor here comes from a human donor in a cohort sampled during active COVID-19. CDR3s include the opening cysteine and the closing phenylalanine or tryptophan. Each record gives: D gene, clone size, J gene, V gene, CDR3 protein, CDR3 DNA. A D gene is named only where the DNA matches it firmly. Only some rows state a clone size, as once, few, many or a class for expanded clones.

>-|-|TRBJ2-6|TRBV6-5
CAGNTGLANVLTF
TGTGCCGGAAACACAGGGTTGGCCAACGTCCTGACTTTC
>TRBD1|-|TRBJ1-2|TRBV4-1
CASSQVLTPGGIYGYTF
TGCGCCAGCAGCCAAGTCCTCACCCCAGGGGGCATCTATGGCTACACCTTC
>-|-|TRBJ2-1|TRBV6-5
CASSYRGSEQFF
TGTGCCAGCAGTTACCGGGGGTCTGAGCAGTTCTTC
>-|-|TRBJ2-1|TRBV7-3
CASSLTGGSDNEQFF
TGTGCCAGCAGCTTGACTGGGGGGTCCGACAATGAGCAGTTCTTC
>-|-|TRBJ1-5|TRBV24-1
CATSDLAANQPQHF
TGTGCCACCAGTGATTTGGCAGCGAATCAGCCCCAGCATTTT
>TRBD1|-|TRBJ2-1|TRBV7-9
CASSLGVGGEFYNEQFF
TGTGCCAGCAGCTTAGGGGTAGGGGGCGAGTTTTACAATGAGCAGTTCTTC
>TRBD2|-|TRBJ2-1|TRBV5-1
CASSSTSGGTHYNEQFF
TGCGCCAGCAGCTCGACTAGCGGGGGGACTCACTACAATGAGCAGTTCTTC
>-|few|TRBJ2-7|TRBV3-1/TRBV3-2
CASSFSAGEQYF
TGTGCCAGCAGTTTCTCGGCGGGCGAGCAGTACTTC
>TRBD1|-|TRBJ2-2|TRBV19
CASSRDRGDTGELFF
TGTGCCAGTAGTAGGGACAGGGGAGACACCGGGGAGCTGTTTTTT
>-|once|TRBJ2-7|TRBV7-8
CASSLTRQVHYEQYF
TGTGCCAGCAGCTTAACACGGCAGGTCCATTACGAGCAGTACTTC
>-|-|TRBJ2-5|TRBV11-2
CASSLGATQETQYF
TGTGCCAGCAGCTTAGGAGCCACCCAAGAGACCCAGTACTTC
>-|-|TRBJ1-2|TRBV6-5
CASSYGGNYGYTF
TGTGCCAGCAGTTACGGAGGGAACTATGGCTACACCTTC
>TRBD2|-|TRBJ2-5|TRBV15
CATSSGTSGDWETQYF
TGTGCCACCAGCAGCGGGACTAGCGGGGATTGGGAGACCCAGTACTTC
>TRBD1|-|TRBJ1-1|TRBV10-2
CASSDGTGYTEAFF
TGCGCCAGCAGTGATGGGACAGGCTACACTGAAGCTTTCTTT
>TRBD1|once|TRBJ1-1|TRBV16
CASSQPDQGDPEAFF
TGTGCCAGCAGCCAACCCGATCAGGGGGACCCTGAAGCTTTCTTT
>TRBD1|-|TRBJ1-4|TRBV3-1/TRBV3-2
CASSHPPRDRVNFDEKLFF
TGTGCCAGCAGCCACCCCCCCCGGGACAGGGTTAATTTTGATGAAAAACTGTTTTTT
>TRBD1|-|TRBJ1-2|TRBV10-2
CASRESGTGGLNYGYTF
TGCGCCAGCAGAGAAAGTGGGACAGGGGGATTAAACTATGGCTACACCTTC
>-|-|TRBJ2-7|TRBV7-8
CASSLKGNTYEQYF
TGTGCCAGCAGCTTAAAGGGGAATACCTACGAGCAGTACTTC
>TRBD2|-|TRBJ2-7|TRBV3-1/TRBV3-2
CASSQASRAAGGRYEQYF
TGTGCCAGCAGCCAAGCAAGCAGGGCGGCGGGAGGCCGCTACGAGCAGTACTTC
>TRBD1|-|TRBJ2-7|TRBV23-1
CASSQSVTGQGPYEQYF
TGCGCCAGCAGTCAATCGGTGACAGGACAGGGTCCCTACGAGCAGTACTTC
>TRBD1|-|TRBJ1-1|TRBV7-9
CASSSGQGNTEAFF
TGTGCCAGCAGCTCAGGACAGGGGAACACTGAAGCTTTCTTT
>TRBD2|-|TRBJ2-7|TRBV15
CATSRELAGLYEQYF
TGTGCCACCAGCAGGGAGCTAGCGGGACTCTACGAGCAGTACTTC
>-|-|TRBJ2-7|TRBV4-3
CASSQPGLPFYEQYF
TGCGCCAGCAGCCAGCCGGGACTCCCTTTCTACGAGCAGTACTTC
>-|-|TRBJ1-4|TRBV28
CASSLHAPGEEKLFF
TGTGCCAGCAGTTTACATGCCCCTGGAGAGGAAAAACTGTTTTTT
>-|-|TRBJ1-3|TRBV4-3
CASSQSAQVSSGNTIYF
TGCGCCAGCAGCCAATCCGCACAGGTCTCCTCTGGAAACACCATATATTTT
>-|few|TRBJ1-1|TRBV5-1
CASSLDRHIMNTEAFF
TGCGCCAGCAGCTTGGACAGGCACATCATGAACACTGAAGCTTTCTTT
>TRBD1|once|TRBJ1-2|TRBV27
CASSGGTDYGYTF
TGTGCCAGCAGCGGCGGGACAGACTATGGCTACACCTTC
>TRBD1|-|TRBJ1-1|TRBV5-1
CASSGGQLNTEAFF
TGCGCCAGCAGCGGGGGACAGTTGAACACTGAAGCTTTCTTT
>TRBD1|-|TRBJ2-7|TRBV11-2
CASSTYRGRSYEQYF
TGTGCCAGCAGCACTTACAGGGGGCGATCCTACGAGCAGTACTTC
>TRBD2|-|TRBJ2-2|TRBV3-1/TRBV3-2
CASTLLAGGPRGGELFF
TGTGCCAGCACCTTACTAGCGGGGGGGCCTCGAGGCGGGGAGCTGTTTTTT
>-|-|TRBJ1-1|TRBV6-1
CASSEQRAFF
TGTGCCAGCAGTGAACAGAGGGCTTTCTTT
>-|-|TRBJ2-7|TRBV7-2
CASSLAKTTHEQYF
TGTGCCAGCAGCTTAGCGAAAACAACCCACGAGCAGTACTTC
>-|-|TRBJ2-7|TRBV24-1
CATSDSGGRDEQYF
TGTGCCACCAGTGATTCTGGGGGCAGGGACGAGCAGTACTTC
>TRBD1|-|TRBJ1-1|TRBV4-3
CASSQGQGITEAFF
TGCGCCAGCAGCCAAGGACAGGGAATCACTGAAGCTTTCTTT
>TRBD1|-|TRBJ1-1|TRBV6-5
CASRPPTGGAAEAFF
TGTGCCAGCAGACCCCCTACAGGGGGCGCGGCTGAAGCTTTCTTT
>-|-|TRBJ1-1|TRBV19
CASSQAQGAFF
TGTGCCAGTTCACAGGCCCAGGGAGCTTTCTTT
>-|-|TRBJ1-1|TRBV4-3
CASSQVFQAGEAFF
TGCGCCAGCAGCCAAGTATTCCAGGCAGGGGAAGCTTTCTTT
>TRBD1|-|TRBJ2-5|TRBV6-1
CASSDPSQGASKREAQYF
TGTGCCAGCAGTGATCCCTCCCAGGGGGCATCGAAAAGAGAGGCCCAGTACTTC
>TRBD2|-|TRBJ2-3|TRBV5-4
CASSHPTSGGAVIPDTQYF
TGTGCCAGCAGCCACCCAACTAGCGGGGGGGCCGTAATCCCAGATACGCAGTATTTT
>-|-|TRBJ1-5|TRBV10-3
CAISEFAGPQHF
TGTGCCATCAGTGAGTTCGCGGGACCCCAGCATTTT
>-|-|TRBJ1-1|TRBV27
CASSLNRANTEAFF
TGTGCCAGCAGTTTAAACAGGGCGAACACTGAAGCTTTCTTT
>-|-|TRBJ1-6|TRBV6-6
CASSYSGYNSPLHF
TGTGCCAGCAGTTACTCCGGGTATAATTCACCCCTCCACTTT
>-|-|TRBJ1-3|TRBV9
CASGSSEDTIYF
TGTGCCAGCGGCTCTTCGGAGGACACCATATATTTT
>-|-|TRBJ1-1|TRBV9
CASSVEGQGEAFF
TGTGCCAGCAGCGTAGAGGGGCAGGGTGAAGCTTTCTTT
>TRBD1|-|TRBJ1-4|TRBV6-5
CASSYRLGTGDEKLFF
TGTGCCAGCAGTTACCGATTGGGGACAGGGGATGAAAAACTGTTTTTT
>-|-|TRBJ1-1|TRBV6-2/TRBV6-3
CASSYPGFAEAFF
TGTGCCAGCAGTTACCCGGGGTTCGCTGAAGCTTTCTTT
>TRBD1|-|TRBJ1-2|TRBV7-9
CASSWLTGDYGYTF
TGTGCCAGCAGCTGGCTGACAGGGGACTATGGCTACACCTTC
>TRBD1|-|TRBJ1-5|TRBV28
CASSLPRDSLNQPQHF
TGTGCCAGCAGTTTACCCCGGGACAGCCTCAATCAGCCCCAGCATTTT
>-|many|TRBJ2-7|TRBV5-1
CASSFAPPAYEQYF
TGCGCCAGCAGCTTCGCACCTCCGGCCTACGAGCAGTACTTC
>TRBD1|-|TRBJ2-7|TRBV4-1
CASSLRTGGTYEQYF
TGCGCCAGCAGCCTCCGGACAGGGGGCACCTACGAGCAGTACTTC
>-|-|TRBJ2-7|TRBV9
CASSGHWAGYEQYF
TGTGCCAGCAGCGGCCACTGGGCCGGTTACGAGCAGTACTTC
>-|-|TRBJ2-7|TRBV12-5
CASAQSSTHEQYF
TGTGCTAGTGCCCAATCGTCCACACACGAGCAGTACTTC
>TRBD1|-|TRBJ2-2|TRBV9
CASSQTGATNTGELFF
TGTGCCAGCAGCCAGACAGGGGCCACGAACACCGGGGAGCTGTTTTTT